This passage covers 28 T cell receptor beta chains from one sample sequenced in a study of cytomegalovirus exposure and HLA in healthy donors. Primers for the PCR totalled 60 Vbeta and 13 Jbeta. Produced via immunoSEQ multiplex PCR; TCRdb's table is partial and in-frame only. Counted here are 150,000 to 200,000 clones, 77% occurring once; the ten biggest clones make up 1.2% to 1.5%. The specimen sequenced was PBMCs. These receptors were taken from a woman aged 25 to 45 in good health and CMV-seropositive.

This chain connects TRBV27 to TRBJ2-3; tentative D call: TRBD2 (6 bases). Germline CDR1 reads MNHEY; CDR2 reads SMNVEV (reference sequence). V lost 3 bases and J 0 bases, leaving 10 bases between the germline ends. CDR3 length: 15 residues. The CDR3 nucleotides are TGTGCCAGCAGTTTGTCCGGGAGAAGCACAGATACGCAGTATTTT. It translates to CASSLSGRSTDTQYF.

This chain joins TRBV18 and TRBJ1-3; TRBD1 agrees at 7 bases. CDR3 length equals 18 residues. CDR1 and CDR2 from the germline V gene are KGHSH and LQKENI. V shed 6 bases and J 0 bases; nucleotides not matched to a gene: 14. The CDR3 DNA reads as TGTGCCAGCTCCCGCAACACCGGGACAGCTGACTCTGGAAACACCATATATTTT. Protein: CASSRNTGTADSGNTIYF.

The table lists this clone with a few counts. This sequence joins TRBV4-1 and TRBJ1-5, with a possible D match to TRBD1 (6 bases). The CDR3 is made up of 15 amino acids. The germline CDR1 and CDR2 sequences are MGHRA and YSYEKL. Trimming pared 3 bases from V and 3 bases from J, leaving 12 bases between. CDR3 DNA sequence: TGCGCCAGCAGCCATGCCGGGACAATCAATCAGCCCCAGCATTTT. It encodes CASSHAGTINQPQHF.

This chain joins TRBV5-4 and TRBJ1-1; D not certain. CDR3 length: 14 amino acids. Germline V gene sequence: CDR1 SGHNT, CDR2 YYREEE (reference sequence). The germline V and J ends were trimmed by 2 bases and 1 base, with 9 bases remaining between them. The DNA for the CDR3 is TGTGCCAGCAGCTTTTGGTCCGGGAACACTGAAGCTTTCTTT. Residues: CASSFWSGNTEAFF.

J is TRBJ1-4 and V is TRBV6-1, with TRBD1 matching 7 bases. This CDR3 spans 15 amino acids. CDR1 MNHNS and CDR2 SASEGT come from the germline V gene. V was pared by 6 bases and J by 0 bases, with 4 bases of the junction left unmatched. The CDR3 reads CASSNTGATNEKLFF. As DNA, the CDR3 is TGTGCCAGCAGCAATACAGGGGCAACTAATGAAAAACTGTTTTTT.

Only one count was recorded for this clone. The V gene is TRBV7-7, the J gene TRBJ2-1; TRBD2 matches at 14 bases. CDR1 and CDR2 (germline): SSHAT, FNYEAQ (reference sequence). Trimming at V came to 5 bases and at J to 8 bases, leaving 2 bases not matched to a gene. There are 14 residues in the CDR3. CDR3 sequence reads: CASSPGLAGDEQFF. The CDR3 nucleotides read TGTGCCAGCAGCCCGGGACTAGCGGGAGATGAGCAGTTCTTC.

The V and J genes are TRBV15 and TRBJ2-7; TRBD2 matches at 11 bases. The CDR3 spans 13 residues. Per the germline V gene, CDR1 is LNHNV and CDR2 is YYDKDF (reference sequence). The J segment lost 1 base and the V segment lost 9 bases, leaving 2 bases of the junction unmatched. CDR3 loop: CATSGRGSYEQYF. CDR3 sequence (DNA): TGTGCCACTAGCGGGAGGGGGTCCTACGAGCAGTACTTC. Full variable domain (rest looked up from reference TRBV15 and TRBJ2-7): DAMVIQNPRYQVTQFGKPVTLSCSQTLNHNVMYWYQQKSSQAPKLLFHYYDKDFNNEADTPDNFQSRRPNTSFCFLDIRSPGLGDTAMYLCATSGRGSYEQYFGPGTRLTVT.

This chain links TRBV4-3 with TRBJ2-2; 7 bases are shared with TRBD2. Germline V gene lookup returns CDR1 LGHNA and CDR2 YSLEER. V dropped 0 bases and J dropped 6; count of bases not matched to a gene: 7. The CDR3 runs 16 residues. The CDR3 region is CASSQEWRGTPGELFF. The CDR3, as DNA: TGCGCCAGCAGCCAAGAATGGCGGGGGACCCCCGGGGAGCTGTTTTTT.

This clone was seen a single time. DNA for the CDR3: TGCAGCGTTGTGCCTGGTGGGGCTGGCACCATATATTTT. Protein sequence: CSVVPGGAGTIYF. The rearrangement uses TRBV29-1 and TRBJ1-3; D possibly corresponds to TRBD1 (5 bases). Germline values: CDR1 SQVTM, CDR2 ANQGSEA. V was clipped by 4 bases and J by 9 bases, with 16 bases between them. The CDR3 loop spans 13 amino acids.

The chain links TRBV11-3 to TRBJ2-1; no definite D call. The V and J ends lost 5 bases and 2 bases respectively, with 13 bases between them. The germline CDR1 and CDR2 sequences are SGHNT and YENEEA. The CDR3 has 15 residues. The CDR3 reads CASSPRGDTYNEQFF. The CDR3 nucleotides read TGTGCCAGCAGCCCCCGTGGCGACACCTACAATGAGCAGTTCTTC.

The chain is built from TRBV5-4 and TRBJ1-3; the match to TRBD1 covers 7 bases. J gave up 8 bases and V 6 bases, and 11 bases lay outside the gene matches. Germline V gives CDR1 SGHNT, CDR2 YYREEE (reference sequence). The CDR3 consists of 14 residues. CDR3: CASKGQGGSDTIYF. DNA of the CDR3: TGTGCCAGCAAAGGCCAGGGGGGATCGGACACCATATATTTT.

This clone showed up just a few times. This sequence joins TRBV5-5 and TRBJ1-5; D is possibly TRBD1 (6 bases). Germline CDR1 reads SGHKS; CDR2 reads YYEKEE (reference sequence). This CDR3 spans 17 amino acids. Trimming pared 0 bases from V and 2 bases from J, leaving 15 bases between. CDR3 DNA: TGTGCCAGCAGCTTGGCCTCAGGGGTGGGAGGCAATCAGCCCCAGCATTTT. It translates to CASSLASGVGGNQPQHF.

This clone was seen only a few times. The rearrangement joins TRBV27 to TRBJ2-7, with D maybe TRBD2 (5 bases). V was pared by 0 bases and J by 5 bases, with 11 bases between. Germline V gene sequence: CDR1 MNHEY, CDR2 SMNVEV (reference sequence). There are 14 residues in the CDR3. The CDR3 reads CASSLSTYGDEQYF. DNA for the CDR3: TGTGCCAGCAGTTTATCCACCTACGGGGACGAGCAGTACTTC.

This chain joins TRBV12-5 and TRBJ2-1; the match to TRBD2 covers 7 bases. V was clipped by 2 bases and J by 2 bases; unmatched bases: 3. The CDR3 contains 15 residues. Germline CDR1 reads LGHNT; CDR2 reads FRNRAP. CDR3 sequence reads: CASGLSGTTYNEQFF. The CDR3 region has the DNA TGTGCTAGTGGTTTGTCCGGGACTACCTACAATGAGCAGTTCTTC.

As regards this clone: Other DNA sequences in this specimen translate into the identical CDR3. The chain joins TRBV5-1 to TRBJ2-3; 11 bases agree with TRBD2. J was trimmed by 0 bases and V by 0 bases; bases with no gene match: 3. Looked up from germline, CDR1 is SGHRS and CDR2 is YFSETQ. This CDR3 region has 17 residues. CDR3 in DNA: TGCGCCAGCAGCTTGGGCGGACTAGCGGGTAGCACAGATACGCAGTATTTT. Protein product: CASSLGGLAGSTDTQYF.

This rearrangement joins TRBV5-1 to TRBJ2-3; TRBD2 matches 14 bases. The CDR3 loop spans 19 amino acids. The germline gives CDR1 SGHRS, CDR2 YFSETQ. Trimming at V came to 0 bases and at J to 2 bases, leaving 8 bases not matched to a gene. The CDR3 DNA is TGCGCCAGCAGCTTGGTGACTAGCGGGAGGGCCGGGGTCACAGATACGCAGTATTTT. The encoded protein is CASSLVTSGRAGVTDTQYF.

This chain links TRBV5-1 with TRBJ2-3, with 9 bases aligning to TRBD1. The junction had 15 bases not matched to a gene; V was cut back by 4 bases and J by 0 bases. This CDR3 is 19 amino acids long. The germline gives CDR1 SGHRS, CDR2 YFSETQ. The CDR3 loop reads CASSRRTGVVEGSTDTQYF. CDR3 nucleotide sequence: TGCGCCAGCAGCCGCCGGACAGGGGTAGTGGAGGGTAGCACAGATACGCAGTATTTT.

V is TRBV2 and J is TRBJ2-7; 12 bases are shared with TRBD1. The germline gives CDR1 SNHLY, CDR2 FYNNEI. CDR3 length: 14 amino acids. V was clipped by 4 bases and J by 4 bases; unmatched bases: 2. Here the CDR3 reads CASSVGQGAYEQYF. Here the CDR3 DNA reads TGTGCCAGCAGTGTGGGACAGGGGGCGTACGAGCAGTACTTC.

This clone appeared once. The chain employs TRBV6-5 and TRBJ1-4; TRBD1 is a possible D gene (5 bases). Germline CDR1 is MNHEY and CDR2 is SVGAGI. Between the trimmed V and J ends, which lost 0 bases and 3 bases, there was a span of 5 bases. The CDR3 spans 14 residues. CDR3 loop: CASSYSGPNEKLFF. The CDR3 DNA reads TGTGCCAGCAGTTACTCGGGGCCTAATGAAAAACTGTTTTTT.

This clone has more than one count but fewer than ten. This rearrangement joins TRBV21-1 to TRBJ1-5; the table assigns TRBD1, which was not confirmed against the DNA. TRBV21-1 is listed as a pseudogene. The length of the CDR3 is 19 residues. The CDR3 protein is CASSHRGQGPSDSNQPQHF. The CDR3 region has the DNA TGTGCCAGCAGCCACCGCGGACAGGGGCCGTCCGATAGCAATCAGCCCCAGCATTTT.

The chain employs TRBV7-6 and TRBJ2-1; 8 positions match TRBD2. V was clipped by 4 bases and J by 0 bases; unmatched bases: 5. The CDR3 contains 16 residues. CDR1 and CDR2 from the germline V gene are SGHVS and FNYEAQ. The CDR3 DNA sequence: TGTGCCAGCAGCTCCTGGAGCGGGAGCTCCTACAATGAGCAGTTCTTC. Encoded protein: CASSSWSGSSYNEQFF.

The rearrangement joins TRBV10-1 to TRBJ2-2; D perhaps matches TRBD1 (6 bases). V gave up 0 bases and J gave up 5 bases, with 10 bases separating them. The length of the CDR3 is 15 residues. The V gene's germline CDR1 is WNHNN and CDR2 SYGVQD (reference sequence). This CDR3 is CASSESRGATGELFF. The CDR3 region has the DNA TGCGCCAGCAGTGAGTCCAGGGGCGCGACCGGGGAGCTGTTTTTT.

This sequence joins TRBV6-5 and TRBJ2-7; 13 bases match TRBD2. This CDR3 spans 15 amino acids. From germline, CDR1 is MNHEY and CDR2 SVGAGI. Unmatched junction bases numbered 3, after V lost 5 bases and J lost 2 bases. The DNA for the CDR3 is TGTGCCAGCAGTCGGACTAGCGGGAGCACCTACGAGCAGTACTTC. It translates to CASSRTSGSTYEQYF.

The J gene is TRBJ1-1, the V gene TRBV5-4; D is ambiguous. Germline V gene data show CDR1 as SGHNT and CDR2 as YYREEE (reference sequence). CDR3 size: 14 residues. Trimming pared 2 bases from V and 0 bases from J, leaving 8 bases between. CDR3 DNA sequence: TGTGCCAGCAGCTTACAGACCATGAACACTGAAGCTTTCTTT. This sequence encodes CASSLQTMNTEAFF.

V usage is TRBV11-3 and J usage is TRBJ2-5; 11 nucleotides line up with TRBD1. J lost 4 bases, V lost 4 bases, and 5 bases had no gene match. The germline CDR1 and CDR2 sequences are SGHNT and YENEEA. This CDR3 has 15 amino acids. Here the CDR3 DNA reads TGTGCCAGCAGCTGGGGGGACAGGGGGAGAGAGACCCAGTACTTC. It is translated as CASSWGDRGRETQYF.

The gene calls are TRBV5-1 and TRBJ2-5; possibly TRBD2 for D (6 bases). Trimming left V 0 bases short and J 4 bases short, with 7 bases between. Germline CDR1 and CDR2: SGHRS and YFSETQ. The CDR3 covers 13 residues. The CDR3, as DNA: TGCGCCAGCAGCTTGGGCGGGGTAGAGACCCAGTACTTC. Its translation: CASSLGGVETQYF.

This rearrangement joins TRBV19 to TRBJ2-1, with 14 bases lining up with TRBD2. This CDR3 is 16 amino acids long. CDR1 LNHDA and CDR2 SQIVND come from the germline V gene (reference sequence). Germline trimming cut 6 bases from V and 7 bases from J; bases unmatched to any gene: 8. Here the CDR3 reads CASSAGLAGGRNEQFF. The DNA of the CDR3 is TGTGCCAGTAGCGCAGGACTAGCGGGAGGTCGGAATGAGCAGTTCTTC.

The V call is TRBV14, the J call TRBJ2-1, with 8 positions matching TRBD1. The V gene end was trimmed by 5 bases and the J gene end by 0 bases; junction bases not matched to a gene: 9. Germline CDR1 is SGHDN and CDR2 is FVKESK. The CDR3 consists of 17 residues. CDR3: CASSERTGWSSYNEQFF. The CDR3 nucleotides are TGTGCCAGCAGCGAACGGACAGGGTGGAGCTCCTACAATGAGCAGTTCTTC.